The entry below gives a single TCR beta chain sequence along with its context. The sample belongs to a study of blood T cell repertoires in COVID-19. The CDR3 is made up of 13 amino acids. CDR1 and CDR2 from the germline V gene are SEHNR and FQNEAQ (reference sequence). The V end lost 2 bases, the J end lost 3 bases, and 7 bases lay between the germline ends. This table comes from immunoSEQ multiplex PCR, and its TCRdb copy is limited to in-frame clones, with some not included. The data show roughly 330,000 clones, 80% to 90% seen once. This TCR derives from a woman in her 30s who had recovered from COVID-19. V gene TRBV7-9 combines with J gene TRBJ1-2; possible D gene TRBD1, 5 bases. The sequenced material came from PBMCs or T cells enriched from blood (not recorded which). CDR3 sequence reads: CASSLIGDYGYTF. DNA of the CDR3: TGTGCCAGCAGCTTAATAGGGGACTATGGCTACACCTTC.